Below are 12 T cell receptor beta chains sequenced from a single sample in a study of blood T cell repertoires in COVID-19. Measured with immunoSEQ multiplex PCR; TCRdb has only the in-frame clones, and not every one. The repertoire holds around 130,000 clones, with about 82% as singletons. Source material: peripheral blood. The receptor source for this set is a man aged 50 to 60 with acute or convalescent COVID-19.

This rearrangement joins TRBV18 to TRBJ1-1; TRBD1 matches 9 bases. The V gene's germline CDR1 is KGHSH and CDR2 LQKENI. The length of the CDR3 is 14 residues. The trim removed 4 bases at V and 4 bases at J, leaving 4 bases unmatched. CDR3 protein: CASSLPTGGTEAFF. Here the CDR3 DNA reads TGTGCCAGCTCACTTCCGACAGGGGGCACTGAAGCTTTCTTT.

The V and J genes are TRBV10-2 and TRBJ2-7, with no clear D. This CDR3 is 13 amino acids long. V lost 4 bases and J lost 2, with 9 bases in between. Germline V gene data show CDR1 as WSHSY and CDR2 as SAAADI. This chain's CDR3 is CASSVSRAYEQYF. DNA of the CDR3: TGCGCCAGCAGTGTGAGTAGAGCCTACGAGCAGTACTTC.

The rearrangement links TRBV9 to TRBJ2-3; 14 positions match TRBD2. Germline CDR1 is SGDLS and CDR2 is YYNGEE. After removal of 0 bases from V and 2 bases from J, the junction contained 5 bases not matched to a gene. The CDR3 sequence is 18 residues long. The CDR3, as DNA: TGTGCCAGCAGCGTAGCGACTAGCGGGGGGGGAACCACAGATACGCAGTATTTT. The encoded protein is CASSVATSGGGTTDTQYF.

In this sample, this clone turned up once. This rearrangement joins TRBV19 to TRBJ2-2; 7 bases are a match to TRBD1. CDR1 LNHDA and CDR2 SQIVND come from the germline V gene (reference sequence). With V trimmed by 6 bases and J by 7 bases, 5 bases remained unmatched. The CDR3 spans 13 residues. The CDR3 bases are TGTGCCAGTAGCGGGACAGTGGACGGGGAGCTGTTTTTT. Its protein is CASSGTVDGELFF.

DNA of the CDR3: TGTGCCAGCAGTAGGGGCAGGGGCACTGAAGCTTTCTTT. This translates into CASSRGRGTEAFF. This chain links TRBV6-5 with TRBJ1-1, with a weak D call TRBD1 (6 bases). Per the germline V gene, CDR1 is MNHEY and CDR2 is SVGAGI. The CDR3 has 13 residues. Trimming took off 5 bases at V and 4 bases at J, with 11 bases between the two ends.

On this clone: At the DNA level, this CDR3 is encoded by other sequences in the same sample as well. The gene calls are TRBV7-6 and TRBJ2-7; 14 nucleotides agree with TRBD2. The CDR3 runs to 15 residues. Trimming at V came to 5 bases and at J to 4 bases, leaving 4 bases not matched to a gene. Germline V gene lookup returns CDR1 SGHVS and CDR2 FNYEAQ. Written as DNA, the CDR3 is TGTGCCAGCAGCCCCGGGACTAGCGGGAGTTACGAGCAGTACTTC. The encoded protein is CASSPGTSGSYEQYF.

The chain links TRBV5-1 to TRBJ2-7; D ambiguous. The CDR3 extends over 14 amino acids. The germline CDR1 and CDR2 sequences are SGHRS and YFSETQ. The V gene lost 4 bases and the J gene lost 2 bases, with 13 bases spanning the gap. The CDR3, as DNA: TGCGCCAGCAGCGCCGACAAGATCGCCTACGAGCAGTACTTC. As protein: CASSADKIAYEQYF.

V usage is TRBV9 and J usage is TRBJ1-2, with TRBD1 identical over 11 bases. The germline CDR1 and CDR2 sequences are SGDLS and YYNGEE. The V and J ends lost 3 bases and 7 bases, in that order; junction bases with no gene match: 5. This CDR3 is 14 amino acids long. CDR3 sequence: CASSDGQGARGYTF. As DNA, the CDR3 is TGTGCCAGCAGCGATGGACAGGGGGCGCGTGGCTACACCTTC.

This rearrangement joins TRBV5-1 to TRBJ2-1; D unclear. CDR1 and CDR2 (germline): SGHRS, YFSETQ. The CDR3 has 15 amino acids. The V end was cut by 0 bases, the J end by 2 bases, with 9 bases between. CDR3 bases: TGCGCCAGCAGCTTGGTTTCGGGTCCCTACAATGAGCAGTTCTTC. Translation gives CASSLVSGPYNEQFF.

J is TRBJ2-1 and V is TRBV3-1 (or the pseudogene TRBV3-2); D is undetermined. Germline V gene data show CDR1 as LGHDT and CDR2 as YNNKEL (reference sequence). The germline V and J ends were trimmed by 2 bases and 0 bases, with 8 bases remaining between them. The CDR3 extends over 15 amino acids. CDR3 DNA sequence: TGTGCCAGCAGCCAAACGATGAGCTCCTACAATGAGCAGTTCTTC. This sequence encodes CASSQTMSSYNEQFF.

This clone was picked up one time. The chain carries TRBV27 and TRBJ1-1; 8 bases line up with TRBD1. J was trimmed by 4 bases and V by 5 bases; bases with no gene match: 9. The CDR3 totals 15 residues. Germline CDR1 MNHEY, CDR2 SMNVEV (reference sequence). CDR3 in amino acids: CASSTRQGTPTEAFF. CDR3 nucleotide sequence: TGTGCCAGCAGTACCAGACAGGGGACACCCACTGAAGCTTTCTTT.

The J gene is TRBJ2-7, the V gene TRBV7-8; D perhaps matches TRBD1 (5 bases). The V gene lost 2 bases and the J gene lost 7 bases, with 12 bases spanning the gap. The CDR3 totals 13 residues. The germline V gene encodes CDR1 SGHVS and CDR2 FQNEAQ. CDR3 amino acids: CASSLQGAQEQYF. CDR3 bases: TGTGCCAGCAGCTTACAAGGGGCGCAGGAGCAGTACTTC. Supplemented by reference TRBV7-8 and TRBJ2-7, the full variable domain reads GAGVSQSPRYKVAKRGQDVALRCDPISGHVSLFWYQQALGQGPEFLTYFQNEAQLDKSGLPSDRFFAERPEGSVSTLKIQRTQQEDSAVYLCASSLQGAQEQYFGPGTRLTVT.